This T cell receptor (beta chain) is from a study of blood T cells in healthy people across ages. Across the study: Through template switching, about one barcoded beta molecule was captured per two T cells, as measured in model experiments.

Remarks on this clonotype: The antigen is unknown.

In germline, CDR1 is SGHKS, CDR2 YYEKEE (reference sequence). This CDR3 is 16 amino acids long. V was clipped by 0 bases and J by 5 bases; unmatched bases: 9. Study conclusions and caveats: It was the long-lived donors that had more naive CD4+ cells and higher diversity than aged donors.

PCR was performed a second time for roughly 7 to 12 cycles using a sample-barcoded 5' primer and a J-beta primer mix. TCRdb reanalysed the 5' RACE reads using MiXCR and keeps one entry per CDR3 protein. The top ten hold 2.1% of the sample, which has 2 million or so distinct CDR3 sequences, 40% to 55% seen once. Sequenced: blood. The chain employs TRBV5-5 and TRBJ1-2; 8 positions agree with TRBD1. The sequence was collected from a woman between 40 and 50 years old in good health. DNA of the CDR3: TGTGCCAGCAGCTTGGAATTGGCAGGGGGCCTGTATGGCTACACCTTC. Protein: CASSLELAGGLYGYTF.